This T cell receptor beta chain was captured by sequencing in a study of T cells after yellow fever vaccination. Study in general: Where fractions had low cell numbers, libraries were prepared from them with the SMART-Seq v4 Ultra Low Input RNA kit. The study, taken as a whole, reports: Abundant clonotypes from the bulk population could get into FACS-sorted repertoires as contaminants. Among primary-vaccination clones, most reappeared after the booster, at around 97% for CD4 and approximately 90% for CD8. Among all clonotypes, a small share was observed in both CD4 and CD8 compartments.

Notes on this clonotype: Its specificity is unknown.

One entry per CDR3 protein results from TCRdb running MiXCR on the 5' RACE reads. The sample contains some 350,000 distinct CDR3 sequences, around 3.9% of which appear only once. Germline assignment: CDR1 KGHSH and CDR2 LQKENI. This CDR3 contains 17 residues. Losses at the gene ends were 0 bases for V and 6 bases for J; bases not matched to a gene: 9. The chain combines TRBV18 with TRBJ2-1; 9 bases match TRBD2. The clonotype comes from a man aged 18 to 29 who received the YFV17D yellow fever vaccine. The material was PBMCs, obtained 5 days after the yellow fever booster vaccination. The CDR3: CASSPPVGGGAVNEQFF. The CDR3 nucleotides read TGTGCCAGCTCACCACCGGTCGGCGGGGGGGCCGTCAATGAGCAGTTCTTC.